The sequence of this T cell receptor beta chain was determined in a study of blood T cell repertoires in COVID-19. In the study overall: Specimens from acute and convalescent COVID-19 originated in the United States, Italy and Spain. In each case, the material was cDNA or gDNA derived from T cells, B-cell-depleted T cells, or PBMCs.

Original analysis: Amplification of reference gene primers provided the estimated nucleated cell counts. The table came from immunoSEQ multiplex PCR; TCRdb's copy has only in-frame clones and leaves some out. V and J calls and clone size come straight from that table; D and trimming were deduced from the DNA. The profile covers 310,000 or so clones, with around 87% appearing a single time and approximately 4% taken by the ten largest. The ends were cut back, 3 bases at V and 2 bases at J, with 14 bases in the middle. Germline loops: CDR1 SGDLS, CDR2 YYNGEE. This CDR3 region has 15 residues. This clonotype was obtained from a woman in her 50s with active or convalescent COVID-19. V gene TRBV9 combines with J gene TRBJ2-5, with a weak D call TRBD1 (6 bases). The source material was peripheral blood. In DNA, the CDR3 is TGTGCCAGCAGCGGAACTCCGACAGGACAAGAGACCCAGTACTTC. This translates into CASSGTPTGQETQYF.